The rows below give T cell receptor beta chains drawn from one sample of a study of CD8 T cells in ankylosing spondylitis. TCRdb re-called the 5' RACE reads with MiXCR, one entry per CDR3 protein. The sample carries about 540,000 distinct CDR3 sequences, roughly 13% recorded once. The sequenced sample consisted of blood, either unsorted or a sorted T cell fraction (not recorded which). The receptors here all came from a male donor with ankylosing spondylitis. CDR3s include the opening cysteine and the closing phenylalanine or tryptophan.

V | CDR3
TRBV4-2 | CASSSKQGGFYGYTF
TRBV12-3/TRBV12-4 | CASSPRPSGGYNEQFF
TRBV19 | CASSGTDRDTQYF
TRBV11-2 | CASSSTRTVITEAFF
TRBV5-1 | CASSLEGLSSYNEQFF
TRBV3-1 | CASSLMVAGPGGHEQFF
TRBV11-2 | CASSLAGSAETQYF
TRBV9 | CASSVYRGRSDTQYF
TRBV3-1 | CASSRVAGVTQETQYF
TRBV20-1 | CSAPKVAVPYSNQPQHF
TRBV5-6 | CASSLGGTGGTIYGYTF
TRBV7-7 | CASSLGDSGSYNEQFF
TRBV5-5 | CASSLYPFPGTGANVLTF
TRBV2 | CASSNNYNEQFF
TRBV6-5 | CASSFTGQGAEETQYF
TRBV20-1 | CSAVWVGSYGYTF
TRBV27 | CASSTWDGTPDTQYF
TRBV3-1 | CASSQDHRTGGGYTF
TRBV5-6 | CASSLVGQPYNEQFF
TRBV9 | CASTRDATNTGELFF
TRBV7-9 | CASSNDRGNTEAFF
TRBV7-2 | CASSFTTLNEQFF
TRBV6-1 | CASRSSGRNTGELFF
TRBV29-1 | CSVAGGNQPQHF
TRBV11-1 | CASSLEISGQGHLNEQFF
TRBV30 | CAWSFGTGELNEQFF